This T cell receptor beta chain was sequenced during a study of cytotoxic CD8 clonotypes in ibrutinib-treated CLL (dated by TCRdb to the early 2020s). For the study in its entirety: The cohort had about a dozen relapsed/refractory and approximately 14 treatment-naive patients; 17 were IGHV unmutated. Responses were partial in 25 or so patients and complete in 2; after median approximately 69 months follow-up, about 14 stayed in remission and about twelve progressed. The response samples were drawn at a median of approximately twelve months into treatment, with a range of about 6 to 36 months. On average, each sample had 255,043 productive templates and more than 75,000 productive rearrangements. Longitudinal samples were available for about 30% of the 86 trial participants. Cryopreserved peripheral blood mononuclear cells were obtained prior to treatment, at the time of response, and at either disease progression or sustained remission. All remission and progressive disease samples were collected while patients were still receiving ibrutinib. Here is what the overall study found, with its caveats: At ibrutinib response clonality went up, during sustained remission it held steady, and at progression it dropped back toward baseline. At baseline, clonality was higher than in age-matched healthy donors and showed a strong correlation with circulating CD8+ T-cell counts. Public clonotypes were rare and either contracted or stayed stable during treatment, and the rise in clonality at ibrutinib response reflected the expansion of private clonotypes. Lymph node repertoires were not examined, and the timing of sampling was not matched between patients in sustained remission and those whose disease progressed.

The sample's time point label, in plain terms: progressive disease on ibrutinib. For TCR beta library preparation, 1.5 to 2 micrograms of genomic DNA were isolated from cryopreserved PBMCs. Longitudinal blood samples from CLL patients on ibrutinib monotherapy were analyzed using high-throughput TCR beta sequencing. Patients were enrolled in a phase 2 open-label single-center ibrutinib monotherapy trial. Each clonotype received, on average, about 10x coverage in deep resolution sequencing performed on a MiSeq, where the target depth lay between 1 in 1 million and 1 in 200,000 T cells. The immunoSEQ hsTCRB Kit was used to generate the TCR beta libraries. The study's own analysis went as follows. ImmunoSEQ Data Assistant and ImmunoSEQ Analyzer were used for data analysis, and V, D and J genes were assigned according to IMGT definitions. Clonality was computed as one minus normalized Shannon entropy of productive rearrangement frequencies, ranging from 0 to 1. Only overrepresented clonotypes making up at least 0.05% of the repertoire of each patient were included in the public clonotype analysis. About a dozen age-matched healthy donor repertoires from immuneACCESS were used as controls for clonality. TCRdb provides this immuneACCESS table in a form limited to in-frame rearrangements. Some clones are lacking; in checked studies, under half of them reflect an unresolved V gene, and why the rest are absent is not known. V and J calls and clone size come straight from that table; D and trimming were deduced from the DNA. This sample is represented by nearly 300,000 clones; around 76% of them were singletons. The top ten hold 5.6% of the sample.

CDR1 and CDR2 (SEHNR, FQNEAQ) derive from the germline V gene (reference sequence). The CDR3 starts with the cysteine, ends with the phenylalanine, and has 15 residues. Just CDR3 DNA is preserved here, 45 bases in frame from base 1. V is reduced by 5 bases and J by 1 base, leaving a spacing of 15 bases between them. Points on this clone: This clone's antigen is unknown. Base qualities are not provided; no much larger clone lies one nucleotide away.

This receptor was taken from a human donor with chronic lymphocytic leukemia. The starting material was PBMCs, obtained at disease progression, from a patient treated with ibrutinib. This sequence uses TRBV7-9 and TRBJ2-7; no D segment can be confidently identified. The nucleotide sequence reads as follows: TGTGCCAGCAGCATGGGTGTTAGGGAATCCTACGAGCAGTACTTC. The translation is CASSMGVRESYEQYF.